This is a list of T cell receptor beta chains from one sample in a study of cytomegalovirus exposure and HLA in healthy donors. TCRdb's table, derived via immunoSEQ multiplex PCR, lists solely in-frame clones and lacks some. The sample holds 180,000 or so clones, roughly 74% seen once. Sequenced sample: PBMCs. These receptors originate from a woman between 40 and 55 years old in good health and CMV-seropositive. Both conserved end residues are part of each CDR3. A D gene is named only where the DNA matches it firmly. Clone sizes are given selectively: once, few, many, or a class where the clone is expanded.

size: .; V: TRBV28; length: 15; J: TRBJ2-7; D: TRBD2; CDR3: CASSSPGGATYEQYF; DNA: TGTGCCAGCAGTTCCCCCGGGGGGGCTACCTACGAGCAGTACTTC
size: few; V: TRBV2; length: 15; J: TRBJ2-7; D: .; CDR3: CASSELSGGTYEQYF; DNA: TGTGCCAGCAGTGAACTAAGCGGAGGGACCTACGAGCAGTACTTC
size: .; V: TRBV10-3; length: 12; J: TRBJ1-2; D: .; CDR3: CAISDGGDGYTF; DNA: TGTGCCATCAGTGATGGGGGGGATGGCTACACCTTC
size: .; V: TRBV28; length: 16; J: TRBJ2-1; D: .; CDR3: CASSLVAVSSYNEQFF; DNA: TGTGCCAGCAGTTTAGTAGCGGTTAGCTCCTACAATGAGCAGTTCTTC
size: once; V: TRBV10-1; length: 12; J: TRBJ2-7; D: .; CDR3: CASSPGTYEQYF; DNA: TGCGCCAGCAGCCCAGGGACCTACGAGCAGTACTTC
size: .; V: TRBV11-2; length: 14; J: TRBJ1-1; D: .; CDR3: CASSLDHGARAAFF; DNA: TGTGCCAGCAGCTTAGATCATGGTGCCAGGGCAGCTTTCTTT
size: .; V: TRBV28; length: 14; J: TRBJ1-5; D: .; CDR3: CASTPRGRNQPQHF; DNA: TGTGCCAGCACCCCCCGTGGCCGCAATCAGCCCCAGCATTTT
size: .; V: TRBV18; length: 16; J: TRBJ1-4; D: TRBD1; CDR3: CASSLRQTGSNEKLFF; DNA: TGTGCCAGCTCGCTCCGACAGACAGGGTCTAATGAAAAACTGTTTTTT
size: once; V: TRBV29-1; length: 12; J: TRBJ2-7; D: .; CDR3: CSVASGAYEQYF; DNA: TGCAGCGTTGCATCAGGGGCCTACGAGCAGTACTTC
size: few; V: TRBV20-1; length: 11; J: TRBJ2-5; D: .; CDR3: CSASTEETQYF; DNA: TGCAGTGCCAGCACAGAGGAGACCCAGTACTTC
size: .; V: TRBV28; length: 13; J: TRBJ2-7; D: TRBD1; CDR3: CASRINRGYEQYF; DNA: TGTGCCAGCAGGATCAACAGGGGCTACGAGCAGTACTTC
size: .; V: TRBV2; length: 16; J: TRBJ1-5; D: .; CDR3: CASSEGLTAFNQPQHF; DNA: TGTGCCAGCAGTGAAGGGTTGACAGCCTTCAATCAGCCCCAGCATTTT
size: .; V: TRBV27; length: 15; J: TRBJ2-1; D: TRBD1; CDR3: CASSRTGDQRYEQFF; DNA: TGTGCCAGCAGCCGAACAGGGGACCAACGATATGAGCAGTTCTTC
size: .; V: TRBV7-2; length: 16; J: TRBJ2-2; D: .; CDR3: CASSLGGLGYTGELFF; DNA: TGTGCCAGCAGCTTAGGAGGGCTCGGGTACACCGGGGAGCTGTTTTTT
size: .; V: TRBV5-4; length: 16; J: TRBJ1-6; D: TRBD1; CDR3: CASSLRRQGRNSPLHF; DNA: TGTGCCAGCAGCTTGAGGCGACAGGGACGAAATTCACCCCTCCACTTT
size: .; V: TRBV28; length: 18; J: TRBJ2-3; D: TRBD1; CDR3: CASSTLQTGTGYTDTQYF; DNA: TGTGCCAGCAGTACACTACAAACCGGGACAGGTTACACAGATACGCAGTATTTT
size: .; V: TRBV10-3; length: 15; J: TRBJ2-7; D: TRBD1; CDR3: CAISESGTGKDEQYF; DNA: TGTGCCATCAGTGAGTCTGGGACAGGGAAAGACGAGCAGTACTTC
size: once; V: TRBV6-1; length: 15; J: TRBJ1-3; D: TRBD1; CDR3: CASSEATGAGNTIYF; DNA: TGTGCCAGCAGTGAAGCGACAGGGGCCGGAAACACCATATATTTT
size: few; V: TRBV6-1; length: 12; J: TRBJ2-7; D: .; CDR3: CAAGTRRHEQYF; DNA: TGTGCCGCTGGGACTCGGCGGCACGAGCAGTACTTC
size: once; V: TRBV29-1; length: 17; J: TRBJ2-6; D: TRBD1; CDR3: CSVGPQGAPSGANVLTF; DNA: TGCAGCGTTGGACCCCAGGGGGCCCCCTCTGGGGCCAACGTCCTGACTTTC
size: .; V: TRBV7-3; length: 16; J: TRBJ2-3; D: TRBD1; CDR3: CASSLRPQQGVNTQYF; DNA: TGTGCCAGCAGCTTAAGGCCCCAACAGGGGGTAAATACGCAGTATTTT
size: .; V: TRBV5-4; length: 17; J: TRBJ2-2; D: .; CDR3: CASPSDRRPRRPGELFF; DNA: TGTGCCAGCCCTTCGGATAGGAGACCGCGACGGCCCGGGGAGCTGTTTTTT
size: .; V: TRBV7-6; length: 14; J: TRBJ2-7; D: TRBD2; CDR3: CASSSGLALYEQYF; DNA: TGTGCCAGCAGCTCGGGACTAGCCCTCTACGAGCAGTACTTC
size: .; V: TRBV19; length: 17; J: TRBJ2-7; D: TRBD1; CDR3: CASRDGTGSLFSYEQYF; DNA: TGTGCCAGCCGAGACGGGACAGGGAGTCTCTTCTCCTACGAGCAGTACTTC
size: .; V: TRBV7-9; length: 13; J: TRBJ1-3; D: .; CDR3: CASSPSSGNTIYF; DNA: TGTGCCAGCAGCCCCAGCTCTGGAAACACCATATATTTT
size: .; V: TRBV28; length: 14; J: TRBJ2-1; D: TRBD2; CDR3: CASSLAGIINEQFF; DNA: TGTGCCAGCAGTCTAGCGGGAATCATCAATGAGCAGTTCTTC
size: .; V: TRBV7-2; length: 15; J: TRBJ2-2; D: TRBD1; CDR3: CASSFRQGADGELFF; DNA: TGTGCCAGCAGCTTCAGACAGGGGGCCGACGGGGAGCTGTTTTTT
size: once; V: TRBV10-3; length: 17; J: TRBJ2-1; D: .; CDR3: CAISVPPPPTGYNEQFF; DNA: TGTGCCATCAGTGTCCCCCCCCCTCCGACAGGCTACAATGAGCAGTTCTTC
size: .; V: TRBV27; length: 13; J: TRBJ1-4; D: .; CDR3: CASSRSANEKLFF; DNA: TGTGCCAGCAGTCGATCGGCTAATGAAAAACTGTTTTTT
size: .; V: TRBV28; length: 14; J: TRBJ1-4; D: TRBD1; CDR3: CASSFGDSDEKLFF; DNA: TGTGCCAGCAGTTTCGGGGACAGCGATGAAAAACTGTTTTTT